This T cell receptor beta chain was sequenced during a study of CD8 T cells in Susac syndrome. V lost 3 bases and J lost 0, with 12 bases in between. The CDR3 totals 14 residues. Germline lookup yields CDR1 SQVTM and CDR2 ANQGSEA. RNA totalling about 0.45 to 1 ug underwent reverse transcription with random hexamers. Multiplex immunoSEQ PCR targeted 54 Vbeta and 13 Jbeta TCR beta segments. MiXCR, run by TCRdb on the immunoSEQ multiplex PCR reads, gives a single entry per CDR3 protein. Here the sample spans roughly 140,000 distinct CDR3 sequences, 85% to 95% being singletons. The T cells that were sequenced for TCR beta were CD8+ and CD4+ cells from blood. Both CD4+ and CD8+ T cells were negatively isolated, and TEMRA cells underwent FACS enrichment.

The clonotype was recovered from a human donor with multiple sclerosis. Sequenced material: CD8+ T cells from PBMCs. The chain joins TRBV29-1 to TRBJ2-7; TRBD2 is a possible D gene (5 bases). The CDR3 protein is CSVESPGSSYEQYF. The CDR3 nucleotides are TGCAGCGTTGAGTCTCCGGGGAGCTCCTACGAGCAGTACTTC.